Given below is one TCR beta chain in context. Antigen: not known. Profiled with immunoSEQ multiplex PCR; TCRdb holds only in-frame clones, not every one. The repertoire consists of about 350,000 clones, with 80% to 90% occurring once and the leading ten covering about 10%. This specimen belongs to a study of Ad26.COV2.S vaccination and SARS-CoV-2 variants. Study background: Donor was in the COV1001 Ad26.COV2.S trial arm. Intramuscularly, Ad26.COV2.S was given either once or twice, 56 days apart.

The germline gives CDR1 LGHDT, CDR2 YNNKEL (reference sequence). The CDR3 runs to 17 residues. V was cut by 1 base and J by 1 base, with 16 bases left in between. Points from the study as a whole: Overall T cell responses may have been underestimated by the analyses of TCR breadth and depth.

The sample's treatment: about 20 received Ad26.COV2.S at low or high dose, single or two shots; several received placebo; per-sample allocation not given. Day 63 after the first injection of vaccine or placebo was the sampling time. Aged 18-55 years, donor was enrolled in Boston at some point between 2019 and 2021. The V gene is TRBV3-1 (or the pseudogene TRBV3-2), the J gene TRBJ1-1; a weak D match, TRBD1 (5 bases). The sequencing here drew on peripheral blood, taken in a trial of Ad26.COV2.S vaccine versus placebo. The sequence came from a person aged 18-65 years who received the Ad26.COV2.S COVID-19 vaccine or a placebo. The CDR3 spells CASSQGGVGLWNTEAFF. The CDR3 DNA follows: TGTGCCAGCAGCCAAGGTGGGGTGGGGCTATGGAACACTGAAGCTTTCTTT.